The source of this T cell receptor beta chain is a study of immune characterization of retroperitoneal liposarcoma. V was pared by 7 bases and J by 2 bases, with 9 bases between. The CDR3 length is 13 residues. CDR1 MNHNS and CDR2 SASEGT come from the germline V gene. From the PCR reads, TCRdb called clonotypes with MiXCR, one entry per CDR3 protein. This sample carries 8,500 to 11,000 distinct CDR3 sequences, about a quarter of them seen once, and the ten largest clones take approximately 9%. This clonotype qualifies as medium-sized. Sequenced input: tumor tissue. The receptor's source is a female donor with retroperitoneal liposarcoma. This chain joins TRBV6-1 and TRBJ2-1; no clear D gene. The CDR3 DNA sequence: TGTGCCAGCAAGGGTCGAACCTACAATGAGCAGTTCTTC. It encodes CASKGRTYNEQFF.